The clone carrying this TCR beta chain was found once. The data stem from a study of blood T cell repertoires in COVID-19. The overall study: T cells, B-cell-depleted T cells, or PBMCs provided the cDNA or gDNA that served as material.

CDR3 length equals 14 residues. Germline CDR1 and CDR2: MGHRA and YSYEKL. The V gene lost 4 bases and the J gene lost 4 bases, with 13 bases spanning the gap. Sequenced by immunoSEQ multiplex PCR; TCRdb stores in-frame clones only, minus some. Among more than 140,000 clones listed, about 80% were seen once. The origin of this receptor is a human donor in a cohort sampled during active COVID-19. The sample consisted of peripheral blood. The J gene is TRBJ1-2, the V gene TRBV4-1; the D gene is possibly TRBD1 (6 bases). CDR3 nucleotide sequence: TGCGCCAGCAGCCGGGAGACAGGAGTCTATGGCTACACCTTC. This sequence encodes CASSRETGVYGYTF.